The clone carrying this TCR delta chain was observed a few times. A much larger clone sits a single nucleotide away, making a read error possible. Within the sample, other DNA sequences also encode this same CDR3. TCRdb re-called the RT-PCR reads using CATT. This sample yields approximately 2,000 delta-chain clones, of which 3.5% to 4% are seen a single time; more than 35% belongs to the top ten. V lost 1 base, J lost 0 bases, and 20 bases lay in between. This CDR3 contains 18 residues. Germline CDR1 is GEAIGNYY and CDR2 is EKD. This sample is part of a study of gamma-delta T cells after stem cell transplantation.

Sequenced material: gamma-delta T cells. The J gene is TRDJ1, the V gene TRDV2, with D possibly matching TRDD3 (5 bases). This receptor was obtained from a human donor. It is not recorded whose cells these are; they may come from a transplant donor. The DNA for the CDR3 is TGTGCCTGTGACACAATGCGGACTCCCGGGGGGGACACCGATAAACTCATCTTT. Residues: CACDTMRTPGGDTDKLIF.